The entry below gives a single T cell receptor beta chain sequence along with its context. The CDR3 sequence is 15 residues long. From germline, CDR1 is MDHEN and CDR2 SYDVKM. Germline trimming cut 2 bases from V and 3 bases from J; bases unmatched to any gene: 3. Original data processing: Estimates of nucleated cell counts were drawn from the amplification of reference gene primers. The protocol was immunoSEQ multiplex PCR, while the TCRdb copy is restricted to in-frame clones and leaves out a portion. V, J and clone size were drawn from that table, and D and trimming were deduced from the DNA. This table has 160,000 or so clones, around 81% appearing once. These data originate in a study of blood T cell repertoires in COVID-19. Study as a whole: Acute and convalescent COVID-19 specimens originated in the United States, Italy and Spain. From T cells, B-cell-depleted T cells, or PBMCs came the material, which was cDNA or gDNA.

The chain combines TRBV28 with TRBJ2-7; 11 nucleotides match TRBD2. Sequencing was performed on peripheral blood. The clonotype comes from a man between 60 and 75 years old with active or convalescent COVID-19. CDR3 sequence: CASSLPGLAGYEQYF. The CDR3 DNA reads TGTGCCAGCAGTTTACCCGGACTAGCGGGCTACGAGCAGTACTTC.